The sequence of this T cell receptor (beta chain) was determined in a study of cytomegalovirus exposure and HLA in healthy donors. Germline lookup yields CDR1 SGHTA and CDR2 FQGNSA. J was trimmed by 0 bases and V by 3 bases; bases with no gene match: 5. This CDR3 spans 15 amino acids. Some clones are missing from TCRdb's copy, which holds only in-frame ones; the method was immunoSEQ multiplex PCR. The table records 100,000 or so clones, 85% to 90% of them present only once. Study-wide results and caveats: Cytomegalovirus status was reportedly diagnosed by the classifier with high sensitivity and specificity. First-cohort TCR clusters were later found to tend to co-occur in the roughly 110 validation repertoires. Whilst most TCR sequences proved rare, a subset of public TCRs occurred across many donors.

Worth noting for this clone: No antigen is known for it.

This sequence joins TRBV7-2 and TRBJ2-7; 7 nucleotides line up with TRBD2. Sequencing was performed on PBMCs. The receptor's source is a young woman in good health and CMV-seropositive. In nucleotides, the CDR3 is TGTGCCAGCAGCTTTAGCGGGTATAGCTCCTACGAGCAGTACTTC. Translation: CASSFSGYSSYEQYF.